The source of this T cell receptor (beta chain) is a study of T-cell reconstitution after alpha-beta-depleted transplantation in children. Unique molecular identifiers featured in how the TCRbeta library was prepared. From the PCR reads, TCRdb called clonotypes with MiXCR, one entry per CDR3 protein. The sample lists a few hundred thousand distinct CDR3 sequences; more than 20% were seen once. Notes on the study in general: T-cell numbers and diversity one year post-transplant derived largely from freshly generated T cells. At around two months after transplant, the alpha-beta T cells were reportedly derived from several hundred expanded clones that came from non-depleted graft cells. Where some patients showed high TCRbeta diversity at day 60, it came from recipient T cells and thymic progenitors that had survived.

V was clipped by 0 bases and J by 6 bases; unmatched bases: 3. Germline loops: CDR1 SGHRS, CDR2 YFSETQ. CDR3 length equals 15 residues. A word on this clonotype: The antigen remains undetermined.

Specimen: PBMCs, collected before TCRalphabeta/CD19-depleted stem cell transplant. The source is a boy younger than two with Wiskott-Aldrich syndrome, due to receive a stem cell transplant. The chain has TRBV5-1 and TRBJ2-3; TRBD2 aligns across 11 bases. The CDR3 is CASSLGLAGMDTQYF. CDR3 DNA: TGCGCCAGCAGCTTGGGACTAGCGGGGATGGATACGCAGTATTTT.